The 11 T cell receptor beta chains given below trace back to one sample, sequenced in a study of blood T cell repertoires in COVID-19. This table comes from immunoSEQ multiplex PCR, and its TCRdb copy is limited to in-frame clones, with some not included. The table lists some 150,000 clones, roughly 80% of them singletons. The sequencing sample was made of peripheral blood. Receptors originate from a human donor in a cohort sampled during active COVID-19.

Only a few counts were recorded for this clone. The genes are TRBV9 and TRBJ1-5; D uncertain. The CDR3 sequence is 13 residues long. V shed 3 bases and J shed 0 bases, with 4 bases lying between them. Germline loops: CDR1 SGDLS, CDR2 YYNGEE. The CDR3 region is CASSDNSNQPQHF. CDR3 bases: TGTGCCAGCAGCGATAATAGCAATCAGCCCCAGCATTTT.

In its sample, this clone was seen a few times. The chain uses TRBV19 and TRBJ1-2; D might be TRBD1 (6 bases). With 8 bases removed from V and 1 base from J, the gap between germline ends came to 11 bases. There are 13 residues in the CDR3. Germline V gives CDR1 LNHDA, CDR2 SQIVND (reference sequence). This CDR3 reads CASRSGVNYGYTF. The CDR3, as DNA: TGTGCCAGTCGTTCAGGGGTTAACTATGGCTACACCTTC.

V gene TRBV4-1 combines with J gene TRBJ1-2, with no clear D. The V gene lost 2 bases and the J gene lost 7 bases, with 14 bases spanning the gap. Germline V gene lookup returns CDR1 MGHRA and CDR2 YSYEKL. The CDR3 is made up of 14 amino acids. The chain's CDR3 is CASSQRPGTIGYTF. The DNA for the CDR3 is TGCGCCAGCAGCCAACGTCCAGGCACCATTGGCTACACCTTC.

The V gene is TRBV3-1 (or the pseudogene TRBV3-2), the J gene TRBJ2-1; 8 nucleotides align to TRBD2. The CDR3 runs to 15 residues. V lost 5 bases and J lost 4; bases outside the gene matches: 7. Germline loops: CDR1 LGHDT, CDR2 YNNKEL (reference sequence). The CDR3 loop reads CASSKTSGLYNEQFF. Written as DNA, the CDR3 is TGTGCCAGCAGCAAAACTAGCGGACTATACAATGAGCAGTTCTTC.

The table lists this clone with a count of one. The CDR3 DNA sequence: TGTGCCAGCATGTTAGCGGGGTTAGGCGGGGAGCTGTTTTTT. Residues: CASMLAGLGGELFF. The rearrangement joins TRBV27 to TRBJ2-2, with TRBD2 matching over 8 bases. The length of the CDR3 is 14 residues. CDR1 is MNHEY and CDR2 is SMNVEV in the germline V gene (reference sequence). V lost 7 bases to trimming and J lost 7 bases; unmatched junction nucleotides: 8.

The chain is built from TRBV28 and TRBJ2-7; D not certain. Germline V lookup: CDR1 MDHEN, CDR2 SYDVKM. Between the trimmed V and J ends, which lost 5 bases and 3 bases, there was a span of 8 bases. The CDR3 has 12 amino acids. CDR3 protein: CASSRSLYEQYF. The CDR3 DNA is TGTGCCAGCAGTCGGAGTCTCTACGAGCAGTACTTC.

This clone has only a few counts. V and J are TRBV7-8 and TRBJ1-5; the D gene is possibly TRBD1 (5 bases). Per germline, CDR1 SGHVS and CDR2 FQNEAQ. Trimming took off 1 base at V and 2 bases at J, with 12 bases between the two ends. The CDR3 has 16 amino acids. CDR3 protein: CASSLVRGLGNQPQHF. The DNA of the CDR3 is TGTGCCAGCAGCTTAGTAAGGGGCTTGGGCAATCAGCCCCAGCATTTT.

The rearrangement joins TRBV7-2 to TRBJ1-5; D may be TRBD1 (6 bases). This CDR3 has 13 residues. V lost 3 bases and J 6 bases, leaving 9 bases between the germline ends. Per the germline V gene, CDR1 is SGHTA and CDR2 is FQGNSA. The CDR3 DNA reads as TGTGCCAGCAGCTTGGGCAGGGGTCAGCCCCAGCATTTT. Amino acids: CASSLGRGQPQHF.

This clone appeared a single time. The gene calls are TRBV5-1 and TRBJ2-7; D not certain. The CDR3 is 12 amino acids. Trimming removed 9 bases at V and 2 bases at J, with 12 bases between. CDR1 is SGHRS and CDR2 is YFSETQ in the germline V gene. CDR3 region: CATKSETYEQYF. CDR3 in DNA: TGCGCCACTAAATCGGAGACCTACGAGCAGTACTTC.

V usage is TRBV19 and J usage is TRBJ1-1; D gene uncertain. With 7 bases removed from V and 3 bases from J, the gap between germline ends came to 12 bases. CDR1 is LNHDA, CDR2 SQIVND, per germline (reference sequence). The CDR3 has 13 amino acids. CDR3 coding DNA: TGTGCCAGTAATCCCGGTCCACACACTGAAGCTTTCTTT. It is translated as CASNPGPHTEAFF.

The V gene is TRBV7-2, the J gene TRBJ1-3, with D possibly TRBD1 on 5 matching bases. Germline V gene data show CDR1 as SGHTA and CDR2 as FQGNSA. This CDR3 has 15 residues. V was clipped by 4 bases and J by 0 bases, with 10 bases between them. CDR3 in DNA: TGTGCCAGCAGCTCCGGGGGACCCTCTGGAAACACCATATATTTT. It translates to CASSSGGPSGNTIYF. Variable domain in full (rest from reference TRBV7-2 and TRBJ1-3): GAGVSQSPSNKVTEKGKDVELRCDPISGHTALYWYRQSLGQGLEFLIYFQGNSAPDKSGLPSDRFSAERTGGSVSTLTIQRTQQEDSAVYLCASSSGGPSGNTIYFGEGSWLTVV.